This entry features one T cell receptor (beta chain) sequence. The antigen is not known. Losses at the gene ends were 2 bases for V and 3 bases for J; bases not matched to a gene: 7. The CDR3 totals 18 residues. The use of a sample-barcoded 5' primer and a J-beta primer mix characterized a second PCR of roughly 7 to 12 cycles. TCRdb processed the 5' RACE reads anew with MiXCR; each CDR3 protein has one entry. The sample has some 1.5 million distinct CDR3 sequences, around 40% seen once; the top ten hold over 3.5%. The sample is drawn from a study of blood T cells in healthy people across ages. Every donor contributed ten milliliters of peripheral blood by blood draw. Extractions gave at least 5.5 micrograms of total RNA per sample. Study conclusions and caveats: Donors of long life had a larger count of naive CD4+ cells and greater diversity than aged donors.

The receptor comes from a young woman in good health. The J gene is TRBJ1-4, the V gene TRBV12-3 or TRBV12-4, with 12 bases aligning to TRBD1. The sequencing sample was made of blood. The CDR3 here is CASSLRGTGGEANEKLFF. CDR3 bases: TGTGCCAGCAGTTTAAGAGGGACAGGGGGCGAAGCTAATGAAAAACTGTTTTTT.